Listed below are T cell receptor beta chains from one sample, sequenced in a study of graft-versus-host responses after intestinal transplantation. Sequencing used immunoSEQ multiplex PCR; TCRdb keeps in-frame clones, though not all of them. The table includes approximately 60,000 clones, 85% to 90% detected once. This material consisted of PBMCs, taken 26 days after transplant. These receptors were collected from a human patient who received an intestinal transplant, so some T cells may come from the graft donor. Each CDR3 is given with its conserved first and last residue. A D gene is named only where the DNA matches it firmly. Clone size is shown for a subset of rows, as once, few, many or a class of expanded clone.

V gene	J gene	D gene	CDR3 length	clone size	CDR3 protein	CDR3 DNA
TRBV6-1	TRBJ1-1	-	13	once	CASSQGMNTEAFF	TGTGCCAGCAGCCAGGGCATGAACACTGAAGCTTTCTTT
TRBV28	TRBJ2-7	-	16	-	CASSWADRLARYEQYF	TGTGCCAGCAGTTGGGCAGACAGATTGGCTAGATACGAGCAGTACTTC
TRBV30	TRBJ2-1	-	15	once	CAWTKRGYSGSEQFF	TGTGCCTGGACTAAACGGGGATATAGCGGAAGTGAGCAGTTCTTC
TRBV25-1	TRBJ1-1	TRBD1	11	-	CASSQGVGAFF	TGTGCCAGCAGCCAGGGGGTTGGTGCTTTCTTT
TRBV9	TRBJ1-2	TRBD1	16	-	CASSVDAGTGLWGYTF	TGTGCCAGCAGCGTAGACGCCGGGACAGGATTGTGGGGCTACACCTTC
TRBV28	TRBJ2-2	TRBD1	14	-	CASSADRAGGELFF	TGTGCCAGCAGCGCTGACAGGGCCGGCGGGGAGCTGTTTTTT
TRBV7-7	TRBJ2-5	-	13	once	CASSLRTEETQYF	TGTGCTAGCAGCTTAAGGACAGAAGAGACCCAGTACTTC
TRBV10-3	TRBJ1-6	TRBD1	16	-	CAISESGNRGNSPLHF	TGTGCCATCAGTGAGTCGGGGAACAGGGGTAATTCACCCCTCCACTTT
TRBV6-5	TRBJ1-4	-	14	few	CASSSENSNEKLFF	TGTGCCAGCAGTTCTGAAAACTCTAATGAAAAACTGTTTTTT
TRBV5-6	TRBJ2-1	TRBD2	19	-	CASRQPGPSGRNSYNEQFF	TGTGCCAGCAGACAACCAGGGCCTAGCGGGAGGAACTCCTACAATGAGCAGTTCTTC
TRBV28	TRBJ1-5	-	15	-	CASSGEDISNQPQHF	TGTGCCAGCAGTGGAGAGGACATTAGCAATCAGCCCCAGCATTTT
TRBV9	TRBJ1-3	TRBD1	15	-	CASSSEGASGNTIYF	TGTGCCAGCAGCTCCGAGGGGGCCTCTGGAAACACCATATATTTT
TRBV4-1	TRBJ2-1	TRBD2	17	-	CASSFRGRAGEDNEQFF	TGCGCCAGCAGCTTCAGGGGTCGAGCGGGGGAAGACAATGAGCAGTTCTTC
TRBV28	TRBJ2-5	TRBD1	14	-	CASMRTGGSETQYF	TGTGCCAGCATGAGGACAGGGGGCAGTGAGACCCAGTACTTC
TRBV5-1	TRBJ2-1	TRBD2	15	-	CASSWIAGEDNEQFF	TGCGCCAGCAGCTGGATAGCGGGAGAAGACAATGAGCAGTTCTTC
TRBV5-6	TRBJ1-2	TRBD1	15	once	CASSFGTGPNYGYTF	TGTGCCAGCAGCTTCGGGACAGGGCCAAACTATGGCTACACCTTC
TRBV15	TRBJ2-7	-	15	-	CATSREGAPSYEQYF	TGTGCCACCAGCAGAGAAGGGGCTCCCTCCTACGAGCAGTACTTC
TRBV10-3	TRBJ1-1	-	10	-	CATSGTEAFF	TGTGCCACTTCCGGGACAGAAGCTTTCTTT
TRBV19	TRBJ2-1	TRBD1	16	-	CASSIGTGRPYNEQFF	TGTGCCAGTAGTATCGGGACAGGGAGGCCGTACAATGAGCAGTTCTTC
TRBV30	TRBJ1-1	TRBD1	14	-	CAWSRRQGDTEAFF	TGTGCCTGGAGTCGCCGACAGGGGGACACTGAAGCTTTCTTT
TRBV6-1	TRBJ2-5	-	14	-	CASSENQAQETQYF	TGTGCCAGCAGTGAAAACCAGGCTCAAGAGACCCAGTACTTC